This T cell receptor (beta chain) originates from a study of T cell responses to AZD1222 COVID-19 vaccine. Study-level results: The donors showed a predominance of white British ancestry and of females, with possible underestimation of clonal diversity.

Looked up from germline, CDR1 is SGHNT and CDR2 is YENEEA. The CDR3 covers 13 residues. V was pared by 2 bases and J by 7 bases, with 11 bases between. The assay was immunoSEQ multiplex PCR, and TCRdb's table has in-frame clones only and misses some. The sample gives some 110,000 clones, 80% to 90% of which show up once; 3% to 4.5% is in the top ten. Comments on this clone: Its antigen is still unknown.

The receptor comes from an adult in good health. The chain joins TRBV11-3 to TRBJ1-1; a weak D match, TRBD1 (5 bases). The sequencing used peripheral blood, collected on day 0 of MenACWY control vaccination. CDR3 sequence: CASSLRGGDEAFF. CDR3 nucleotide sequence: TGTGCCAGCAGCTTAAGGGGAGGGGATGAAGCTTTCTTT.